A selection of T cell receptor beta chains follows, all from one sample in a study of blood T cell repertoires in COVID-19. Data came from immunoSEQ multiplex PCR; TCRdb stores just in-frame clones and leaves some out. The table lists over 200,000 clones, roughly 83% of them singletons. Sequenced material: peripheral blood. The receptor source for this set is a man aged 35 to 55 with acute or convalescent COVID-19. The CDR3 runs from the conserved cysteine through the conserved F or W. Each record gives: J gene, V gene, D gene, clone size, CDR3 DNA, CDR3 protein. D genes are given only for firm matches. Size values are once, few and many counts, or a class for expanded clones, and some rows have none.

>TRBJ2-1|TRBV15|-|-
TGTGCCACCAGCACCCACTTTAGCGGAAGCTCCTACAATGAGCAGTTCTTC
CATSTHFSGSSYNEQFF
>TRBJ1-2|TRBV20-1|-|-
TGCAGTGCTAGTGCGGGATTCACGGGGGGTGGCTACACCTTC
CSASAGFTGGGYTF
>TRBJ1-5|TRBV12-3/TRBV12-4|-|-
TGTGCCAGCAGTTTTAATGGAGGGCCCCAGCATTTT
CASSFNGGPQHF
>TRBJ1-3|TRBV30|-|-
TGTGCCTGGGGGTCGTCTGGAAACACCATATATTTT
CAWGSSGNTIYF
>TRBJ2-1|TRBV4-1|TRBD1|-
TGCGCCAGCAGCCCCTACCGACAGGGTTTCGATGAGCAGTTCTTC
CASSPYRQGFDEQFF
>TRBJ1-3|TRBV30|-|-
TGTGCCTGGACCGTCGGAGTAACGGGAAACACCATATATTTT
CAWTVGVTGNTIYF
>TRBJ2-7|TRBV27|TRBD1|-
TGTGCCAGCAGTCTGGACAGGTTTTCCTACGAGCAGTACTTC
CASSLDRFSYEQYF
>TRBJ1-1|TRBV2|-|-
TGTGCCAGCAGAGGCAAGCGGGCTCCGAACACTGAAGCTTTCTTT
CASRGKRAPNTEAFF
>TRBJ2-7|TRBV6-5|TRBD1|-
TGTGCCAGCAAGACAGGGCAGAGCTCCTACGAGCAGTACTTC
CASKTGQSSYEQYF
>TRBJ2-1|TRBV5-1|TRBD2|once
TGCGCCAGCAGCCTTACGGGAGGCTCCTACAATGAGCAGTTCTTC
CASSLTGGSYNEQFF